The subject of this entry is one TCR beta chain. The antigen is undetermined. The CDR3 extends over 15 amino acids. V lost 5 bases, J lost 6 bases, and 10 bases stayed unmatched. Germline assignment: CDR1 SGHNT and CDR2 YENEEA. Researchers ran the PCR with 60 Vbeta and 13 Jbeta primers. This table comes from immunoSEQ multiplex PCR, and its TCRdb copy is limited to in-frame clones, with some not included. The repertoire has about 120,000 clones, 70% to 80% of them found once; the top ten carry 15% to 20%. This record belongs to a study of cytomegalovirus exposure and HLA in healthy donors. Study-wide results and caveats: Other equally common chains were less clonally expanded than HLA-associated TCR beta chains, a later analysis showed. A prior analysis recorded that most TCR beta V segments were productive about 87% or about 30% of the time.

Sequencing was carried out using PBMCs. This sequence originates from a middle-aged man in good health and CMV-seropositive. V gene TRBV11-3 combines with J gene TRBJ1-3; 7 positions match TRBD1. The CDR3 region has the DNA TGTGCCAGCAGCCCAACGGACAGGCGGCAAAACACCATATATTTT. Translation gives CASSPTDRRQNTIYF.